This entry concerns a single T cell receptor (beta chain). No antigen is known for it. The source of the sample is a study of OX40 agonist ivuxolimab in advanced cancers. Broader study findings: More expanded clones were found, on average, in CD8+ than in CD4+ T cells. Specificity for antigen went undetermined in the expanded peripheral T cells.

Sequencing used immunoSEQ multiplex PCR; TCRdb keeps in-frame clones, though not all of them. The data contain about 90,000 clones, 85% to 90% of them singletons. The sample was CD4+ or CD8+ T cells sorted from blood, taken in a trial of the OX40 agonist ivuxolimab. The receptor was derived from an adult with an advanced solid tumor such as melanoma, head and neck, liver or kidney cancer.

CDR3 nucleotides: TGTGCCAGCAGCACTCTACGGGGCAGGGGGGACACCGGGGAGCTGTTTTTT. Translation gives CASSTLRGRGDTGELFF. The V and J genes are TRBV9 and TRBJ2-2; possible D gene TRBD1, 7 bases. The CDR3 length is 17 residues. With 4 bases removed from V and 3 bases from J, the gap between germline ends came to 19 bases. CDR1 SGDLS and CDR2 YYNGEE come from the germline V gene.